This T cell receptor (beta chain) was captured in a study of regulatory T cells in long-lasting Graves disease. Study-level results: Newly diagnosed disease favored TRBV20-1 and TRBJ2-1 over persistent disease.

Germline loops: CDR1 SGHTA, CDR2 FQGTGA. V lost 5 bases and J 4 bases, leaving 15 bases between the germline ends. This CDR3 has 14 amino acids. Time point meaning: persistent/refractory GD, antithyroid drugs over 5 years with positive TRAb. Extracted PBMC RNA gave rise to the TCR library. Sequencing libraries for TCR beta were prepared with iRepertoire HTBI primers and Arm-PCR of CDR3 regions. MiXCR, run by TCRdb on the multiplex PCR reads, gives a single entry per CDR3 protein. Among a few hundred thousand distinct CDR3 sequences, 20% to 25% were seen once, and the ten largest hold about 13%. This clonotype was observed at least ten times. Its cognate antigen is unknown.

Source: peripheral blood mononuclear cells (PBMCs), taken when the disease was refractory, from a patient treated with antithyroid drugs. The V call is TRBV7-3, the J call TRBJ2-7; either TRBD1 or TRBD2 may supply D (5 bases each). This sequence was found in a female donor with Graves disease. CDR3 DNA: TGTGCCAGCAGCCCCGGGACGAACGTGTACGAGCAGTACTTC. It translates to CASSPGTNVYEQYF.